The rows below give T cell receptor beta chains drawn from one sample of a study of blood T cells in healthy people across ages. Using its own MiXCR run on the 5' RACE reads, TCRdb lists one record per CDR3 protein. The repertoire includes hundreds of thousands of distinct CDR3 sequences, 45% to 60% of them detected once, and 45% to 65% sits in the top ten. The specimen was blood. Receptors were obtained from a man aged 55 to 70 in good health. Both conserved end residues are part of each CDR3. The D gene is left open where the match is weak. A row's size may be missing; if present it is once, few, many or a size class.

15	TRBV9	TRBJ2-7	few	TRBD1	TGTGCCAGCAGCCCACGACAGGGGCCCACTAGCGAGCAGTACTTC	CASSPRQGPTSEQYF
13	TRBV12-3/TRBV12-4	TRBJ2-3	once	.	TGTGCCAGCAGCCGGGACGGCACAGATATGCAGTATTTT	CASSRDGTDMQYF
15	TRBV5-1	TRBJ1-2	few	.	TGCGCCAGCAGCTTGGTACAGGCAGGGGACTATGGCTACACCTTC	CASSLVQAGDYGYTF
15	TRBV11-2	TRBJ2-7	.	.	TGTGCCAGCAGCTTAGAATCACGGGCAACCTACGAGCAGTACTTC	CASSLESRATYEQYF
19	TRBV7-2	TRBJ2-3	.	TRBD2	TGTGCCAGCAGCCCGCGGCGGACTAGCGGGAGGAGTAGCACAGATACGCAGTATTTT	CASSPRRTSGRSSTDTQYF
15	TRBV6-2/TRBV6-3	TRBJ2-3	.	TRBD2	TGTGCCAGCACCCTTCCGGCGGGGGGCCGTAGCCGACAGTATTTT	CASTLPAGGRSRQYF
14	TRBV27	TRBJ1-5	.	TRBD1	TGTGCCAGCAGTACCCGGACAGGGGCGAGACCCCAGCATTTT	CASSTRTGARPQHF
14	TRBV9	TRBJ2-5	.	TRBD2	TGTGCCAGCAGCGGCGGGGGGGCAAGAGAGACCCAGTACTTC	CASSGGGARETQYF
13	TRBV9	TRBJ2-7	few	.	TGTGCCAGCAGCGTGGCGCCAGCCAACGAGCAGTACTTC	CASSVAPANEQYF
14	TRBV20-1	TRBJ2-7	.	TRBD2	TGCAGTGCTAGGGCAGCCGGGACTAGACTCGAGCAGTACTTC	CSARAAGTRLEQYF
16	TRBV9	TRBJ1-2	.	.	TGTGCCAGCAGCGTATTTGACGGAGTTTCCTCCTATGGCTACACCTTC	CASSVFDGVSSYGYTF
15	TRBV20-1	TRBJ2-7	.	.	TGCAGTGCTAGAGGGCCGCTAGGCCCGACCGACGAGCAGTACTTC	CSARGPLGPTDEQYF
12	TRBV9	TRBJ2-3	.	TRBD2	TGTGCCAGCAGCCCTAGCGGGGAGGGGCAGTATTTT	CASSPSGEGQYF
13	TRBV7-3	TRBJ1-1	many	.	TGTGCCAGCAGCTTAACGGGAGGGACTGAAGCTTTCTTT	CASSLTGGTEAFF
16	TRBV24-1	TRBJ2-7	.	TRBD1	TGTGCCACCAGTGATCCCGGGACAGGGAGCGCCTACGAGCAGTACTTC	CATSDPGTGSAYEQYF
14	TRBV7-2	TRBJ2-7	.	.	TGTGCCAGCAGCTTAATGACGGCTACCTACGAGCAGTACTTC	CASSLMTATYEQYF
15	TRBV6-6	TRBJ2-5	few	TRBD2	TGTGCCAGCAGTTACTCGACGGGGGGTAGGGAGGGCCAGTACTTC	CASSYSTGGREGQYF
12	TRBV7-9	TRBJ2-7	.	.	TGTGCCAGCAGTCCCGAGATTGGCGAGCAGTACTTC	CASSPEIGEQYF
18	TRBV5-1	TRBJ2-2	.	TRBD2	TGCGCCAGCCTAAACTCCTTCGGGGGGAACACGAACACCGGGGAGCTGTTTTTT	CASLNSFGGNTNTGELFF
15	TRBV7-2	TRBJ1-6	once	.	TGTGCCAGCAGCTTACAGCCACTCTATAATTCACCCCTCCACTTT	CASSLQPLYNSPLHF